These T cell receptor beta chains were read from a single sample in a study of PD-1 blockade in mismatch repair-deficient tumors. Assay: immunoSEQ multiplex PCR; the TCRdb copy retains only in-frame clones and omits some. The sample lists more than 90,000 clones; around three quarters were seen once. This specimen was peripheral blood, taken approximately 60 weeks after starting pembrolizumab. The receptors were sampled from an adult with mismatch repair-deficient cancer. CDR3s include the opening cysteine and the closing phenylalanine or tryptophan. The D gene is left open where the match is weak. Clone size is not always given. Where it is, it says once, few, many or a class for expanded clones.

d_gene	j_gene	abundance	v_gene	CDR3nt	CDR3aa
NA	TRBJ2-5	NA	TRBV5-1	TGCGCCAGCAGCTTGAACCAAGAGACCCAGTACTTC	CASSLNQETQYF
NA	TRBJ2-7	NA	TRBV5-1	TGCGCCACAAGACCAAATGCGGCTTTAAGCTCCTACGAGCAGTACTTC	CATRPNAALSSYEQYF
NA	TRBJ2-3	NA	TRBV7-7	TGTGCTAGCAGCTCCGAGGGGGATACGCAGTATTTT	CASSSEGDTQYF
NA	TRBJ1-2	NA	TRBV11-2	TGTGCCAGCAGCTTAGAGCGGGGTAACTATGGCTACACCTTC	CASSLERGNYGYTF
NA	TRBJ2-1	NA	TRBV2	TGTGCCAGCAGTGGGGGGGATGAGCAGTTCTTC	CASSGGDEQFF
NA	TRBJ2-1	few	TRBV7-9	TGTGCCAGCAGCTTATTCGATGAGCAGTTCTTC	CASSLFDEQFF
NA	TRBJ1-1	NA	TRBV15	TGTGCCACCAGCAGAGATATAAACTCGAACACTGAAGCTTTCTTT	CATSRDINSNTEAFF
NA	TRBJ2-3	NA	TRBV7-9	TGTGCCAGCAGCTTAGGGGTTCAAGATACGCAGTATTTT	CASSLGVQDTQYF
NA	TRBJ2-4	NA	TRBV4-1	TGCGCCAGCAGCCAAGGCCCAGCGGAACTAGCCAAAAACATTCAGTACTTC	CASSQGPAELAKNIQYF
TRBD2	TRBJ2-1	NA	TRBV9	TGTGCCAGCAGCGTGGGCGGGAGGGCTACCGATGAGCAGTTCTTC	CASSVGGRATDEQFF
TRBD2	TRBJ2-1	NA	TRBV4-3	TGCGCCAGCAGCCAAGGCGGGAGCTCCTACAATGAGCAGTTCTTC	CASSQGGSSYNEQFF
NA	TRBJ1-3	NA	TRBV7-9	TGTGCCAGCAGTTGGGAAGCTGGAAACACCATATATTTT	CASSWEAGNTIYF
NA	TRBJ1-2	once	TRBV5-4	TGTGCCAGCAGCCCAATGGGGGACGGAGGCTACACCTTC	CASSPMGDGGYTF
NA	TRBJ2-2	NA	TRBV11-2	TGTGCCAGCAGCAGTAACAGGGGAGGGACCGGGGAGCTGTTTTTT	CASSSNRGGTGELFF
NA	TRBJ1-5	NA	TRBV19	TGTGCCAGTGAGCCAAGGGGTCCCAGCAATCAGCCCCAGCATTTT	CASEPRGPSNQPQHF